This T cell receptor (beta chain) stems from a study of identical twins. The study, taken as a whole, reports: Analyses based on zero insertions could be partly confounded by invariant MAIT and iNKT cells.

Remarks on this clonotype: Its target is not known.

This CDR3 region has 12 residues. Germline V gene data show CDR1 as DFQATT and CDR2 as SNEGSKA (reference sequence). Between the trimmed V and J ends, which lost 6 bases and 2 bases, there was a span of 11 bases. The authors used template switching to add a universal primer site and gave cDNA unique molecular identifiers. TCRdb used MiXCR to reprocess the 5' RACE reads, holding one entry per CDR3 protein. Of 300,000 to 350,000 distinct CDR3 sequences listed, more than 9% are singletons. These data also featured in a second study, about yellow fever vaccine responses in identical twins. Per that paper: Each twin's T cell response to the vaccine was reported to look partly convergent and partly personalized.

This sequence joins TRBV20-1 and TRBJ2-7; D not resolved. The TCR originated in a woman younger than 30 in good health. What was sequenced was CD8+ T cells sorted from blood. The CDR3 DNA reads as TGCAGTGCCCAAGGATGGGCCTACGAGCAGTACGTC. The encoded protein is CSAQGWAYEQYV.